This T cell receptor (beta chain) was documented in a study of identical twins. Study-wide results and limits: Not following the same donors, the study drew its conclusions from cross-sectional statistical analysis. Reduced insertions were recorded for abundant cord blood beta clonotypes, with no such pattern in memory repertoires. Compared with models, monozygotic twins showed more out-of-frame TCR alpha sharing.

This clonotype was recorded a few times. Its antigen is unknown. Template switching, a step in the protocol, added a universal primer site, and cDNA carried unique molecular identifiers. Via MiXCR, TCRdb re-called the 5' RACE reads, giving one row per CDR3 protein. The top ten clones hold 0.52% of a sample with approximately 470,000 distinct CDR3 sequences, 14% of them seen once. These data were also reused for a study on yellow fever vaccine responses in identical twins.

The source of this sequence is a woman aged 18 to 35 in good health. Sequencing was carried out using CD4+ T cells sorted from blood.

The CDR3 DNA sequence: TGCAGCGGGTCGACTAGCGGGGGACCCCGGTATTTT. Its protein product is CSGSTSGGPRYF. The chain is built from TRBV29-1 and TRBJ2-3, with 12 bases lining up with TRBD2. The germline CDR1 and CDR2 sequences are SQVTM and ANQGSEA. Trimming took 7 bases from V and 14 from J; bases not matched to a gene: 10. The CDR3 runs to 12 residues.